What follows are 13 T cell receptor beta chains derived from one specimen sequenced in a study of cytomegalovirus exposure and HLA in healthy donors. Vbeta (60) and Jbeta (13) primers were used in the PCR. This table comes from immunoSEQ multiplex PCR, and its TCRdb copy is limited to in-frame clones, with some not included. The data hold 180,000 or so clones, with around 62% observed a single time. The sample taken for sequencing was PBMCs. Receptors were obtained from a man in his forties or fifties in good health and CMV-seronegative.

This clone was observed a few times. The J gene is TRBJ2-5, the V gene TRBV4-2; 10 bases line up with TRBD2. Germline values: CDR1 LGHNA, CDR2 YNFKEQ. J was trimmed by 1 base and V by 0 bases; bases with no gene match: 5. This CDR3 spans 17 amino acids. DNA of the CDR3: TGTGCCAGCAGCCAAGAGTCGAGCGGGAGGGCCCAAGAGACCCAGTACTTC. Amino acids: CASSQESSGRAQETQYF.

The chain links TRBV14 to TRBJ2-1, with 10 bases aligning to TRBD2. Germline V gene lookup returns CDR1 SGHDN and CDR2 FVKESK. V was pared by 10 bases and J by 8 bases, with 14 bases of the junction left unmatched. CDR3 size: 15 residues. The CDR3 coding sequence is TGTGCCATAATGCACGGGGCTAGCGGGAGTGATGAGCAGTTCTTC. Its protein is CAIMHGASGSDEQFF. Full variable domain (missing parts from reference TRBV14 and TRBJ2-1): EAGVTQFPSHSVIEKGQTVTLRCDPISGHDNLYWYRRVMGKEIKFLLHFVKESKQDESGMPNNRFLAERTGGTYSTLKVQPAELEDSGVYFCAIMHGASGSDEQFFGPGTRLTVL.

Here the CDR3 DNA reads TGTGCCAGCAGTTTAACAGGGGGCTCCTACAATGAGCAGTTCTTC. This gives the protein CASSLTGGSYNEQFF. V and J are TRBV28 and TRBJ2-1, with 8 positions matching TRBD1. In germline, CDR1 is MDHEN, CDR2 SYDVKM. Unmatched junction bases numbered 0, after V lost 2 bases and J lost 0 bases. The CDR3 sequence is 15 residues long.

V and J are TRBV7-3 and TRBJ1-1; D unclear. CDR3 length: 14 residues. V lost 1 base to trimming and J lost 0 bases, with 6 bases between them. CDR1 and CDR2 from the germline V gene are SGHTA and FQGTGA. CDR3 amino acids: CASSLMPVNTEAFF. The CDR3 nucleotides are TGTGCCAGCAGCTTAATGCCGGTGAACACTGAAGCTTTCTTT.

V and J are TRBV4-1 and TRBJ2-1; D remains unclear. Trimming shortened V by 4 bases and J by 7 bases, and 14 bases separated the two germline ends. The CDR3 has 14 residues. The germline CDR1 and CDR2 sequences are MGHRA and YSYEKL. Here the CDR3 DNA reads TGCGCCAGCAGCCCCCGAGGCGGCAGTAATGAGCAGTTCTTC. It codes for CASSPRGGSNEQFF.

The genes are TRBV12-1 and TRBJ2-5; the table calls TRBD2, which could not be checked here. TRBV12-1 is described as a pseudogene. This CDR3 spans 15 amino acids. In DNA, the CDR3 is TGTGCCAGCAGCTGCCGGGGACTAGCGCGAGAGACCCAGTACTTC. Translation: CASSCRGLARETQYF.

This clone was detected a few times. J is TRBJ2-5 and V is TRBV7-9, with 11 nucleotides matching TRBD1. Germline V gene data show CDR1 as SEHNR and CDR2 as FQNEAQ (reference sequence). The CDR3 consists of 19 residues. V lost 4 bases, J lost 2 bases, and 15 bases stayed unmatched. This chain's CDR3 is CASSSFLQQRDRGQETQYF. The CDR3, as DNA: TGTGCCAGCAGCTCATTTCTCCAACAACGGGACAGGGGGCAAGAGACCCAGTACTTC. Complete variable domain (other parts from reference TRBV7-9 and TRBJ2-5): DTGVSQNPRHKITKRGQNVTFRCDPISEHNRLYWYRQTLGQGPEFLTYFQNEAQLEKSRLLSDRFSAERPKGSFSTLEIQRTEQGDSAMYLCASSSFLQQRDRGQETQYFGPGTRLLVL.

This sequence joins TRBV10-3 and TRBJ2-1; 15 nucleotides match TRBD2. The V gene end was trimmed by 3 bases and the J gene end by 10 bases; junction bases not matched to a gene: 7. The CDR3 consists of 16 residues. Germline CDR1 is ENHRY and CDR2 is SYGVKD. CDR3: CAISDPGLAGGFEQFF. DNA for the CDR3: TGTGCCATCAGTGACCCGGGACTAGCGGGGGGATTCGAGCAGTTCTTC.

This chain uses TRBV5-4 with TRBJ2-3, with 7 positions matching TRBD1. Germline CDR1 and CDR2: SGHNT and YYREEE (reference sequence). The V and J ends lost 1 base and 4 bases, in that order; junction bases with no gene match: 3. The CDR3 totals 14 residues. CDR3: CASSLKQGSDTQYF. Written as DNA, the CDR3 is TGTGCCAGCAGCTTGAAACAGGGGTCAGATACGCAGTATTTT.

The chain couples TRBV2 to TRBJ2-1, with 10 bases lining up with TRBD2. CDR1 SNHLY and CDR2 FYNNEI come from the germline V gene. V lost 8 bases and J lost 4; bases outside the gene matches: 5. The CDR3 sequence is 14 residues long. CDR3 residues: CASQAGGAYNEQFF. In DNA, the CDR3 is TGTGCCAGCCAAGCGGGGGGGGCATACAATGAGCAGTTCTTC.

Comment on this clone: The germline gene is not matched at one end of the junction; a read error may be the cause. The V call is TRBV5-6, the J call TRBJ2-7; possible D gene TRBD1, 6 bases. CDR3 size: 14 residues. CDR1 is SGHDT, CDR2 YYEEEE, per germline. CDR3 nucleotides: TGTGCCAGCAGCTTCCCTCCGACAGGTCTCTGCCGGGACTTC. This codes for CASSFPPTGLCRDF.

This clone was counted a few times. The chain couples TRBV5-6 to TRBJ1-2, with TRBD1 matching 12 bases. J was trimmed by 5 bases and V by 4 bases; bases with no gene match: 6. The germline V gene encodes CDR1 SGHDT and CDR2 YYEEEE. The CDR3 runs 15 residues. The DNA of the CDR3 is TGTGCCAGCAGCATGGGACAGGGGGCGATATATGGCTACACCTTC. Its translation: CASSMGQGAIYGYTF.

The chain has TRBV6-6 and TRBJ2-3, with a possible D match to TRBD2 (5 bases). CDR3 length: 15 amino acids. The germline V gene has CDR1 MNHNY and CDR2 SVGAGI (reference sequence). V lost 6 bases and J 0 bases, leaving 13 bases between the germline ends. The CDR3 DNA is TGTGCCAGCAGGGGAGCAAGGATAAGCACAGATACGCAGTATTTT. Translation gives CASRGARISTDTQYF.